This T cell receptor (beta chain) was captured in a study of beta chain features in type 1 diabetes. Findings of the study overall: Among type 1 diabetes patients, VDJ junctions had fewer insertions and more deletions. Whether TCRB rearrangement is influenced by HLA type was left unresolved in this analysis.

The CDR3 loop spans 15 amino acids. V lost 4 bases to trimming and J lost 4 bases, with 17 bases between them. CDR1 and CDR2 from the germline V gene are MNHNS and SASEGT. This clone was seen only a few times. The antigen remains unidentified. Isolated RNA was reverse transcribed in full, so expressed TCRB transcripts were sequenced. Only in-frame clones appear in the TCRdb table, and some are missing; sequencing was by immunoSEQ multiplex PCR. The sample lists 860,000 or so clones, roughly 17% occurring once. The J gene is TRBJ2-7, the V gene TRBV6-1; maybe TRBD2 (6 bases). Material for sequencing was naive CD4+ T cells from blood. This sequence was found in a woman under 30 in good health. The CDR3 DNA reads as TGTGCCAGCAGTGCCTACCGGGACTCCTTTTACGAGCAGTACTTC. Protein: CASSAYRDSFYEQYF.